Sequencing of this T cell receptor beta chain was carried out in a study of T cell responses to AZD1222 COVID-19 vaccine. To note about this clone: Its antigen is not known.

Sequencing used immunoSEQ multiplex PCR; TCRdb keeps in-frame clones, though not all of them. The repertoire holds roughly 150,000 clones, with about 85% as singletons. This CDR3 is built from 16 residues. CDR1 is SGHTA and CDR2 is FQGNSA in the germline V gene. Trimming took 1 base from V and 3 from J; bases not matched to a gene: 7. Overall study findings and caveats: Across spike, vaccine-associated CD4 TCRs were found, dominant at 160-218 and 743-854. The sample set comprised mostly white British donors with more females, and clonal diversity was possibly underestimated. At baseline, seropositivity was found in only six or seven AZD1222 recipients. Once two AZD1222 doses were given, Spike-specific TCR breadth and depth went up.

This TCR was recovered from an adult who had recovered from COVID-19. This material consisted of peripheral blood, taken after recovery from COVID-19. The V gene is TRBV7-2, the J gene TRBJ2-7; TRBD2 agrees at 9 bases. The CDR3: CASSLGLAGIGYEQYF. The CDR3 DNA reads as TGTGCCAGCAGCTTAGGTCTAGCGGGAATCGGCTACGAGCAGTACTTC. The variable domain in full, completed from reference TRBV7-2 and TRBJ2-7, reads GAGVSQSPSNKVTEKGKDVELRCDPISGHTALYWYRQSLGQGLEFLIYFQGNSAPDKSGLPSDRFSAERTGGSVSTLTIQRTQQEDSAVYLCASSLGLAGIGYEQYFGPGTRLTVT.